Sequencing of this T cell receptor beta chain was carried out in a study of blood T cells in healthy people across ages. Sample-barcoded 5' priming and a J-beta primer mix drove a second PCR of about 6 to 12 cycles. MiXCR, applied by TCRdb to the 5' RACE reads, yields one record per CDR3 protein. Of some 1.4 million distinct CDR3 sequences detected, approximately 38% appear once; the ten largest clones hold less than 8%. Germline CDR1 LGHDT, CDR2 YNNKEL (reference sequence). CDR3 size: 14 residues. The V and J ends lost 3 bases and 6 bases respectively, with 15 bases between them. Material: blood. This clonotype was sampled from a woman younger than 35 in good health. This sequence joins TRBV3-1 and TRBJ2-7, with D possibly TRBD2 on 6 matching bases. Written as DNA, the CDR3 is TGTGCCAGCAGCCAGAGGCTAGCCGGGAGCGAGCAGTACTTC. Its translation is CASSQRLAGSEQYF.